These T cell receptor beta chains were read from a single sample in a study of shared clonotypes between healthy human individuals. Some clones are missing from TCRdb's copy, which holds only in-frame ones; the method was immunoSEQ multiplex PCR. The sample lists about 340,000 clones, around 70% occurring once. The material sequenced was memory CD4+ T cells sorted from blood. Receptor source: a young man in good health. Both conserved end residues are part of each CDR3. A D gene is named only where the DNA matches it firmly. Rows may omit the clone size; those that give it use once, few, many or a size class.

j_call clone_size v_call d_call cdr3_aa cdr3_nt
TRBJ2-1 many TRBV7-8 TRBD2 CASSILRGGGEQFF TGTGCCAGCAGCATCCTCCGGGGGGGTGGTGAGCAGTTCTTC
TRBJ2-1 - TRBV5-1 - CASSLAGGEQFF TGCGCCAGCAGCTTGGCCGGGGGTGAGCAGTTCTTC
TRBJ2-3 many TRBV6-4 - CASSDVDSTDTQYF TGTGCCAGCAGTGACGTGGACAGCACAGATACGCAGTATTTT
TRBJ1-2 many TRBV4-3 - CASSQDWDTWDYGYTF TGCGCCAGCAGCCAAGATTGGGACACCTGGGACTATGGCTACACCTTC
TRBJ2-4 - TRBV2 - CASSEVRDSIAKNIQYF TGTGCCAGCAGTGAAGTCCGGGACTCAATAGCCAAAAACATTCAGTACTTC
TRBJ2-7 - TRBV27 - CASSPNRVFAYEQYF TGTGCCAGCAGTCCAAACAGGGTATTTGCTTACGAGCAGTACTTC
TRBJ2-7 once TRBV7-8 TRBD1 CASSQFRTGFSYEQYF TGTGCCAGCAGCCAATTTAGGACAGGATTCTCCTACGAGCAGTACTTC
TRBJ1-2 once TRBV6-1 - CASSLGDYYGYTF TGTGCCAGCAGCCTAGGAGATTACTATGGCTACACCTTC
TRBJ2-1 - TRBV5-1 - CASSLSLGSSYNEQFF TGCGCCAGCAGCTTATCCCTCGGGAGCTCCTACAATGAGCAGTTCTTC
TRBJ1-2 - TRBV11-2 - CASSLDRNYGYTF TGTGCCAGCAGCTTAGACAGGAACTATGGCTACACCTTC
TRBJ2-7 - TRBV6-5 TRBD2 CASSLAGGAYEQYF TGTGCCAGCAGCCTAGCGGGAGGGGCCTACGAGCAGTACTTC
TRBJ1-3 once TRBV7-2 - CASSLRGDSGNTIYF TGTGCCAGCAGCTTAAGAGGAGACTCTGGAAACACCATATATTTT
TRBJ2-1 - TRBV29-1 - CSVALMDEQFF TGCAGCGTTGCTTTAATGGATGAGCAGTTCTTC
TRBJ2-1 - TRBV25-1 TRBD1 CASSNPGQGWNEQFF TGTGCCAGCAGTAATCCGGGACAGGGGTGGAATGAGCAGTTCTTC
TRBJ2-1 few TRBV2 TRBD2 CASSPLGRGGNEQFF TGTGCCAGCAGTCCGCTAGGACGGGGGGGCAATGAGCAGTTCTTC
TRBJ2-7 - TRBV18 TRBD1 CASSLRTGDYEQYF TGTGCCAGCTCATTACGGACAGGGGACTACGAGCAGTACTTC
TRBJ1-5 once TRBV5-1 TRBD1 CASSGQGGDNQPQHF TGCGCCAGCAGCGGACAGGGGGGAGACAATCAGCCCCAGCATTTT
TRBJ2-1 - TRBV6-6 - CASSSTSRGEQFF TGTGCCAGCAGTTCGACTAGTCGAGGTGAGCAGTTCTTC
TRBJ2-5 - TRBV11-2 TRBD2 CASSPRLAGLETQYF TGTGCCAGCAGTCCTCGACTAGCGGGATTAGAGACCCAGTACTTC
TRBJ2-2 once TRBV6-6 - CASSYSRDRNTGELFF TGTGCCAGCAGTTACTCGCGGGACCGTAACACCGGGGAGCTGTTTTTT
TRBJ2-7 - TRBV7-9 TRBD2 CASSPLTGPSGRDSYEQYF TGTGCCAGCAGCCCCCTGACAGGTCCTAGCGGGAGAGATTCCTACGAGCAGTACTTC
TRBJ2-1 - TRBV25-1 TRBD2 CASSGNRPSGLAKNEQFF TGTGCCAGCAGTGGAAACCGACCCTCCGGACTAGCGAAGAATGAGCAGTTCTTC
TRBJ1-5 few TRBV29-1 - CSVEGTANEPQHF TGCAGCGTTGAGGGGACTGCCAACGAGCCCCAGCATTTT
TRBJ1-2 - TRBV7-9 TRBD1 CASSYVPGQGRVGYTF TGTGCCAGCAGCTATGTCCCGGGACAGGGAAGAGTCGGCTACACCTTC
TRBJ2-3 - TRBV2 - CASSRLGRRSTDTQYF TGTGCCTCCTCGAGGTTGGGGAGGCGCTCCACAGATACGCAGTATTTT
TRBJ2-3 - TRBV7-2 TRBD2 CASSYGTSRMDTQYF TGTGCCAGCAGCTACGGGACTAGCCGGATGGATACGCAGTATTTT
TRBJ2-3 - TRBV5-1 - CASSVTAGLRTDTQYF TGCGCCAGCAGCGTCACCGCGGGCCTCCGCACAGATACGCAGTATTTT